This TCR beta chain was sequenced in a study of cytotoxic CD8 clonotypes in ibrutinib-treated CLL. Study-wide results and caveats: Ibrutinib response saw clonality rise, and progression saw it return toward baseline. Baseline clonality, higher than in age-matched healthy donors, tracked circulating CD8+ T-cell counts. Public clonotypes were rare and shrank or held steady on treatment.

CDR1 MDHEN and CDR2 SYDVKM come from the germline V gene. Unmatched junction bases numbered 1, after V lost 5 bases and J lost 3 bases. This CDR3 comprises 13 residues. Details on this clone: Its antigen is unidentified.

Extraction of around 2.2 micrograms of genomic DNA from cryopreserved PBMCs supplied material for TCR beta libraries. Clones were sequenced by immunoSEQ multiplex PCR, and TCRdb holds only the in-frame ones, with some missing. This table has tens of thousands of clones, approximately 53% appearing once. This receptor was obtained from a human donor with chronic lymphocytic leukemia. The genes are TRBV28 and TRBJ2-3, with 8 bases matching TRBD1. The sequences come from PBMCs, collected after 12 months of ibrutinib treatment. The CDR3 DNA reads TGTGCCAGCAGTCGGGACAGGACAGATACGCAGTATTTT. Residues: CASSRDRTDTQYF.